This is a list of T cell receptor beta chains from one sample in a study of regulatory T cells in long-lasting Graves disease. One entry per CDR3 protein results from TCRdb running MiXCR on the multiplex PCR reads. The data contain approximately 390,000 distinct CDR3 sequences, 15% to 20% of them singletons. The data were also submitted as part of a second study, on T cells in Graves' hyperthyroidism and ophthalmopathy.

The source was peripheral blood mononuclear cells (PBMCs), collected at new diagnosis, from a patient treated with antithyroid drugs. The receptors shown here come from a woman aged 18-29 years with Graves disease. Both conserved end residues are part of each CDR3. The order of the fields is J gene, V gene, clone size, D gene, CDR3 DNA, CDR3 protein. The D gene is left open where the match is weak. Clone size is shown for a subset of rows, as once, few, many or a class of expanded clone.

TRBJ2-1	TRBV11-1	many	TRBD1	TGTGCCAGCAGCTCATCCGGACCGGGGACAGCATTATTCGATGAGCAGTTCTTC	CASSSSGPGTALFDEQFF
TRBJ1-2	TRBV12-3/TRBV12-4	many	NA	TGTGCCAGCAGTTTTTTGGGAGCTAGATCCTATGGCTACACCTTC	CASSFLGARSYGYTF
TRBJ1-1	TRBV11-2	many	NA	TGTGCCAGCAGCCGCGTACGGGGGAACACTGAAGCTTTCTTT	CASSRVRGNTEAFF
TRBJ1-6	TRBV11-3	few	TRBD1	TGTGCCAGCAGCACCGACAGGGCTTCACCCCTCCACTTT	CASSTDRASPLHF
TRBJ2-2	TRBV27	many	NA	TGTGCCAGCAGCCCGGGGGACCTCACCGGGGAGCTGTTTTTT	CASSPGDLTGELFF
TRBJ2-7	TRBV5-6	many	TRBD1	TGTGCCAGCAGATCCGGGACAGGGCCAAGCGAGCAGTACTTC	CASRSGTGPSEQYF
TRBJ1-5	TRBV27	many	TRBD1	TGTGCCAGCTCACCATCGACAGGGGGAAATCAGCCCCAGCATTTT	CASSPSTGGNQPQHF
TRBJ1-2	TRBV29-1	few	NA	TGCAGCGTTGAAGATCAAAGGCGAGGACTCCTCTATGGCTACACCTTC	CSVEDQRRGLLYGYTF
TRBJ2-1	TRBV20-1	many	NA	TGCAGTGCCCGAGTCCCGGGACTTCCACCCCATGAGCAGTTCTTC	CSARVPGLPPHEQFF
TRBJ2-2	TRBV6-4	many	TRBD1	TGTGCCAGCAGTGAAAGACAGGGGGCCACCGGGGAGCTGTTTTTT	CASSERQGATGELFF
TRBJ2-5	TRBV12-3/TRBV12-4	many	NA	TGTGCCAGCAGCCTCGGGGAAAGGAGGACCCAGTACTTC	CASSLGERRTQYF
TRBJ2-4	TRBV12-3/TRBV12-4	few	NA	TGTGCCAGCAGTTTACGGGGTGTCAAAAACATTCAGTACTTC	CASSLRGVKNIQYF
TRBJ1-6	TRBV3-1	many	NA	TGTGCCAGCAGCCAAGGTGGACAAAATAATTCACCCCTCCACTTT	CASSQGGQNNSPLHF
TRBJ1-6	TRBV11-1	NA	NA	TGTGCCAGCAGCCTGTCGGAGAGTCGGTTGAATTCACCCCTCCACTTT	CASSLSESRLNSPLHF
TRBJ1-1	TRBV28	NA	TRBD1	TGTGCCAGCAGTCTTCAACCGGGACAGGGCGCGACTGAAGCTTTCTTT	CASSLQPGQGATEAFF
TRBJ1-6	TRBV6-5	many	TRBD1	TGTGCCAGCAGTTACTCACTGGGACAGGGGAGCTCACCCCTCCACTTT	CASSYSLGQGSSPLHF
TRBJ2-4	TRBV13	NA	TRBD1	TGTGCCAGCAGCTTAGGACAGGGGCAAAACATTCAGTACTTC	CASSLGQGQNIQYF
TRBJ2-1	TRBV5-8	many	TRBD2	TGTGCCAGCAGCCGACGGACTAGCGGGAGCGGTGAGCAGTTCTTC	CASSRRTSGSGEQFF
TRBJ1-6	TRBV20-1	NA	TRBD1	TGCAGTGCTAGAAGGACAGGGCTAAATTCACCCCTCCACTTT	CSARRTGLNSPLHF
TRBJ1-1	TRBV11-2	NA	NA	TGTGCCAGCAGCTTAGCCCGATCTAGCAACACTGAAGCTTTCTTT	CASSLARSSNTEAFF
TRBJ2-7	TRBV12-3/TRBV12-4	many	NA	TGTGCCAGCAGTCCAGACATAATCCCCTACGAGCAGTACTTC	CASSPDIIPYEQYF
TRBJ2-3	TRBV5-1	NA	NA	TGCGCCAGCAGCCCTGGGCAGGGTGGTACAGATACGCTGTATTTT	CASSPGQGGTDTLYF
TRBJ2-5	TRBV3-1	few	NA	TGTGCCAGCAGCCTCTCCAGTACGGAGACCCAGTACTTC	CASSLSSTETQYF
TRBJ1-1	TRBV19	many	NA	TGTGCCAGTAGTATAGAGGGGGTAGTGAACACTGAAGCTTTCTTT	CASSIEGVVNTEAFF
TRBJ2-7	TRBV28	NA	TRBD1	TGTGCCAGCAGTTACGGGACAGGGGGAGGTTCCTACGAGCAGTACTTC	CASSYGTGGGSYEQYF
TRBJ1-4	TRBV20-1	few	NA	TGCAGTGCTAGAGATCGGAGGGGAGAAAAACTGTTTTTT	CSARDRRGEKLFF
TRBJ2-2	TRBV7-2	many	TRBD2	TGTGCCAGCAGCCTTAGATCGGGACTAGCGAGTTGGGGGGACACCGGGGAGCTGTTTTTT	CASSLRSGLASWGDTGELFF
TRBJ2-7	TRBV20-1	few	TRBD1	TGCAGTGCCTTCGGACAGGGCCCCGACTACGAGCAGTACTTC	CSAFGQGPDYEQYF
TRBJ2-3	TRBV7-9	many	NA	TGTGCCAGCAGCCCCCCTGGAGGGGATACGCAGTATTTT	CASSPPGGDTQYF
TRBJ2-4	TRBV10-3	few	NA	TGTGCCATCAGTTCGGGTAACGACAAAAACATTCAGTACTTC	CAISSGNDKNIQYF
TRBJ1-3	TRBV29-1	many	NA	TGCAGCGTTGGTTACAGGAGCTCTGGAAACACCATATATTTT	CSVGYRSSGNTIYF
TRBJ2-1	TRBV4-1	NA	TRBD2	TGCGCCAGCAGCCAAGTTTGGACTAGCAGCAATGAGCAGTTCTTC	CASSQVWTSSNEQFF
TRBJ1-6	TRBV20-1	NA	NA	TGCAGCCTTAGCACCGGGACGGAGAATTCACCCCTCCACTTT	CSLSTGTENSPLHF
TRBJ1-6	TRBV30	many	TRBD1	TGTGCCTGGAGTTTTCGACGGATCGGGACAGCGAATTCACCCCTCCACTTT	CAWSFRRIGTANSPLHF
TRBJ1-3	TRBV29-1	few	NA	TGCAGCGTTGTGACGGGGGCTTATGGAAACACCATATATTTT	CSVVTGAYGNTIYF
TRBJ1-4	TRBV4-1	once	NA	TGCGCCAGCAGCCAAGGGTGGGGAACTAATGAAAAACTGTTTTTT	CASSQGWGTNEKLFF
TRBJ2-1	TRBV11-2	many	TRBD1	TGTGCCAGCAGCACCCAGGGGGCAGGTGAGCAGTTCTTC	CASSTQGAGEQFF
TRBJ2-3	TRBV11-3	many	NA	TGTGCCAGCAGCGGGACCGGGGGAGATACGCAGTATTTT	CASSGTGGDTQYF
TRBJ2-7	TRBV20-1	NA	NA	TGCAGTGCGAATAGGAACAGGGTTAGCCACGAGCAGTACTTC	CSANRNRVSHEQYF
TRBJ2-2	TRBV7-3	many	NA	TGTGCCAGCAGCCCCGGGTCGGGGACCGGGGAGCTGTTTTTT	CASSPGSGTGELFF
TRBJ2-3	TRBV5-1	many	NA	TGCGCCAGCAGCTTGGCTCACAAACCTAGCAACTCTCGAGGGGATACGCAGTATTTT	CASSLAHKPSNSRGDTQYF
TRBJ2-7	TRBV6-1	few	TRBD1	TGTGCCAGCAGTCGAGGACAGGCAGGCTACGAGCAGTACTTC	CASSRGQAGYEQYF
TRBJ1-6	TRBV28	many	NA	TGTGCCAGCAGTCGACGAATCGGGACCGCAGCTTCACCCCTCCACTTT	CASSRRIGTAASPLHF
TRBJ2-7	TRBV7-9	many	TRBD1	TGTGCCAGCAGCGGAGGGACAGGGCTGAACGAGCAGTACTTC	CASSGGTGLNEQYF
TRBJ2-1	TRBV11-2	many	NA	TGTGCCAGCAGCTTAGTTTATCCGAGGGGCAGGGGGGGAAGGTATGAGCAGTTCTTC	CASSLVYPRGRGGRYEQFF
TRBJ2-7	TRBV27	many	TRBD1	TGTGCCAGCAGGCTAGCAGGGGGCGGATTTTACGAGCAGTACTTC	CASRLAGGGFYEQYF
TRBJ1-2	TRBV20-1	many	NA	TGCAGTGCTACTCAAGGGGTTGGCGGGGAGAACTATGGCTACACCTTC	CSATQGVGGENYGYTF
TRBJ2-1	TRBV5-1	many	TRBD2	TGCGCCAGCAGCCCAACGATCCTAGCGGGAGTTGGCAATGAGCAGTTCTTC	CASSPTILAGVGNEQFF
TRBJ1-5	TRBV6-2/TRBV6-3	many	TRBD1	TGTGCCAGCAGTGAAGACAGGGACGGCACGCAGCCCCAGCATTTT	CASSEDRDGTQPQHF
TRBJ1-2	TRBV10-3	NA	TRBD1	TGTGCCATCAGTCGCGGACAGGCGTATGGCTACACCTTC	CAISRGQAYGYTF
TRBJ1-4	TRBV20-1	many	NA	TGCAGTGCCGGCGAGGGTCGGGGAGAAAAACTGTTTTTT	CSAGEGRGEKLFF
TRBJ2-1	TRBV6-1	many	TRBD2	TGTGCCAGCAGCATCCTGGGGGCTAGCGGGAGGGCCGGGGGTGAGCAGTTCTTC	CASSILGASGRAGGEQFF